The clone carrying this T cell receptor (beta chain) was seen many times. J lost 2 bases, V lost 4 bases, and 7 bases had no gene match. This CDR3 spans 15 amino acids. Germline V gene lookup returns CDR1 SGHTA and CDR2 FQGNSA. TCRdb redid the calling of the reads with MiXCR, one entry per CDR3 protein. Found here are 350,000 to 450,000 distinct CDR3 sequences, 15% to 20% of them singletons; the top ten hold 7.5% to 9.5%. The entry originates in a study of T cell repertoires in cytomegalovirus infection. This chain uses TRBV7-2 with TRBJ2-7; 8 bases line up with TRBD2. Sequencing input: PBMCs. The TCR comes from a human donor in good health (CMV status not recorded). Some clones in this sample may be carry-over from other donors' samples. The CDR3 sequence is CASSYSGGGTYEQYF. In DNA form, the CDR3 reads TGTGCCAGCAGCTACAGCGGGGGAGGCACCTACGAGCAGTACTTC.